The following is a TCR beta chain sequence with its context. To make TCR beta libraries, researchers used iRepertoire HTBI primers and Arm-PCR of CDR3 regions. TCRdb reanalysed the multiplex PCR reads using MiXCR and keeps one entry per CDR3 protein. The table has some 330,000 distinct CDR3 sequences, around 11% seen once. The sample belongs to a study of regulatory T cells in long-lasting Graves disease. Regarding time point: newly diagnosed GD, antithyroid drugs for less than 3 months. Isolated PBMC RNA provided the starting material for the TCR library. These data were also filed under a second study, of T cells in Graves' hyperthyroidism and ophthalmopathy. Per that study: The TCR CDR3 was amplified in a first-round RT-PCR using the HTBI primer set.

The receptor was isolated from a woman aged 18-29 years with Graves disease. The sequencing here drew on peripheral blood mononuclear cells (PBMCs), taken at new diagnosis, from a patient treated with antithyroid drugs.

CDR3 sequence reads: CASGGLGQGGYEQYF. In DNA form, the CDR3 reads TGTGCCAGCGGGGGACTCGGACAGGGTGGCTACGAGCAGTACTTC. This rearrangement joins TRBV6-2 or TRBV6-3 to TRBJ2-7, with 8 bases identical to TRBD1. The CDR3 is made up of 15 amino acids. The J segment lost 3 bases and the V segment lost 8 bases, leaving 12 bases of the junction unmatched. CDR1 and CDR2 from the germline V gene are MNHEY and SVGEGT.